This is a list of T cell receptor beta chains from one sample in a study of control samples from healthy donors and cancer patients. Sequencing used immunoSEQ multiplex PCR; TCRdb keeps in-frame clones, though not all of them. The sample records about 150,000 clones, about 90% being singletons. The sequenced sample was blood. The source of these receptors is a woman aged 25 to 39 in good health. Both conserved end residues are part of each CDR3. The order of the fields is J gene, clone size, V gene, D gene, CDR3 DNA, CDR3 protein. D genes are given only for firm matches. Size is omitted from some rows. Given values are once, few, many or a class for expanded clones.

TRBJ2-1,-,TRBV19,-,TGTGCCAGTAGTATGGGAGCGACTATCGGTGAGCAGTTCTTC,CASSMGATIGEQFF
TRBJ1-1,-,TRBV11-2,-,TGTGCCAGCAGCAAACCAGGGAGACACACTGAAGCTTTCTTT,CASSKPGRHTEAFF
TRBJ1-4,-,TRBV4-1,-,TGCGCCAGCAGCCAAGGGGCGGGGGGAAACGAAAAACTGTTTTTT,CASSQGAGGNEKLFF
TRBJ2-7,-,TRBV4-1,TRBD2,TGCGCCAGCAGCCAAACTAGCGGGAGTCCCTACGAGCAGTACTTC,CASSQTSGSPYEQYF
TRBJ1-5,-,TRBV27,-,TGTGCCAGCAGTTTATCCGGCCGGCAGCAGCCCCAGCATTTT,CASSLSGRQQPQHF
TRBJ2-2,-,TRBV5-1,-,TGCGCCAGCAGCTTGGCCTGGGTCAGTAACACCGGGGAGCTGTTTTTT,CASSLAWVSNTGELFF
TRBJ1-1,-,TRBV6-5,TRBD1,TGTGCCAGCAGTTACACAGGGGGCGAAGGGGACGGAGCTTTCTTT,CASSYTGGEGDGAFF
TRBJ2-3,-,TRBV11-2,TRBD2,TGTGCCAGCAGCTTAGCCGGGCTAGCGGGCCGCACAGATACGCAGTATTTT,CASSLAGLAGRTDTQYF
TRBJ2-7,-,TRBV18,TRBD1,TGTGCCAGCTCACCCGGGGCAGGGGGTAACTACGAGCAGTACTTC,CASSPGAGGNYEQYF
TRBJ2-2,-,TRBV24-1,TRBD1,TGTGCCACCAGTGAAACGACAGGGCTATTTTCCGGGGAGCTGTTTTTT,CATSETTGLFSGELFF
TRBJ2-5,once,TRBV4-1,TRBD2,TGCGCCAGCAGCCCCCTGAGCGGGAGTCACCAAGAGACCCAGTACTTC,CASSPLSGSHQETQYF
TRBJ1-2,few,TRBV12-3/TRBV12-4,-,TGTGCCAGCCGGGGGGGGCGGTATGGCTACACCTTC,CASRGGRYGYTF
TRBJ2-7,-,TRBV18,-,TGTGCCAGCTCACCCCCCGGTTGGAGCAACACCTACGAGCAGTACTTC,CASSPPGWSNTYEQYF
TRBJ1-2,-,TRBV7-9,-,TGTGCCAGCAGCCGAGGGTTAGCGCCCCTACAGGACTATGGCTACACCTTC,CASSRGLAPLQDYGYTF
TRBJ1-6,-,TRBV4-1,TRBD1,TGCGCCAGCAGCCCGACAGGGGGCTCCTATAATTCACCCCTCCACTTT,CASSPTGGSYNSPLHF
TRBJ2-7,-,TRBV5-1,TRBD1,TGCGCCAGCAGCTTCACAGGGGGGATCAGCGAGCAGTACTTC,CASSFTGGISEQYF
TRBJ2-7,-,TRBV2,-,TGTGCCAGCAGGTCGGGGACACTTTACGAGCAGTACTTC,CASRSGTLYEQYF
TRBJ2-7,-,TRBV30,TRBD2,TGTGCCTGGGGGGTAGCGGGAATTTATGACGAGCAGTACTTC,CAWGVAGIYDEQYF
TRBJ2-2,-,TRBV5-6,-,TGTGCCAGCAGCTTGGACCCGGGTGCCGTAGGGGAGCTGTTTTTT,CASSLDPGAVGELFF
TRBJ2-7,once,TRBV7-2,TRBD2,TGTGCCAGCAGCTTAGTAGAAATTAGCGGGAGGGCGAAAGAGCAGTACTTC,CASSLVEISGRAKEQYF
TRBJ2-3,once,TRBV30,TRBD2,TGTGCCTGGAGTCGTGGGACTAGCGGGGCGGCTACGCAGTATTTT,CAWSRGTSGAATQYF
TRBJ2-7,-,TRBV2,-,TGTGCCGTTACCGGGACACTTAATTCCTACGAGCAGTACTTC,CAVTGTLNSYEQYF
TRBJ2-3,-,TRBV6-6,TRBD2,TGTGCCAGCAGTTTAACACTAGCGGGAGGTTCAGATACGCAGTATTTT,CASSLTLAGGSDTQYF
TRBJ1-5,once,TRBV27,-,TGTGCCAGCAGTTTGGAGGCAAACCAGCCCCAGCATTTT,CASSLEANQPQHF
TRBJ1-6,once,TRBV9,-,TGTGCCAGCAGCCCTCGGGGGGGGGACGGGTCACCCCTCCACTTT,CASSPRGGDGSPLHF
TRBJ2-3,-,TRBV6-5,-,TGTGCCAGCTTCGGCGGGAGCACAGATACGCAGTATTTT,CASFGGSTDTQYF
TRBJ2-3,-,TRBV9,TRBD2,TGTGCCAGCAGCGGGCGGACTAGCGGGAGCACAGATACGCAGTATTTT,CASSGRTSGSTDTQYF
TRBJ2-2,-,TRBV4-2,TRBD2,TGTGCCAGCAGCCGCCAACTAGCGGGTGATACCGGGGAGCTGTTTTTT,CASSRQLAGDTGELFF
TRBJ2-1,-,TRBV6-5,TRBD2,TGTGCCAGCAGTTATTTCCGGGGGGGGAACACCAATGAGCAGTTCTTC,CASSYFRGGNTNEQFF
TRBJ2-7,-,TRBV27,TRBD1,TGTGCCAGCAGTTTGTCGGTGGGACAGGGCCCCTACGAGCAGTACTTC,CASSLSVGQGPYEQYF
TRBJ2-1,few,TRBV6-1,TRBD2,TGTGCCAGCAGTGAAGCGCTTGGGACTAGCAATGAGCAGTTCTTC,CASSEALGTSNEQFF
TRBJ1-6,-,TRBV6-5,TRBD1,TGTGCCACCGACAGGGCCCGGGACTCACCCCTCCACTTT,CATDRARDSPLHF
TRBJ1-1,-,TRBV5-1,-,TGCGCCAGCAGCTTGCAGGGACGGGACACTGAAGCTTTCTTT,CASSLQGRDTEAFF
TRBJ2-1,-,TRBV15,TRBD2,TGTGCCACCAGCAGAGAGGGCGGGAGGTCCTCCGCTGAGCAGTTCTTC,CATSREGGRSSAEQFF
TRBJ1-3,-,TRBV29-1,-,TGCAGCGTTGAAAAGGGGCAGTCCAATGGAAACACCATATATTTT,CSVEKGQSNGNTIYF
TRBJ2-1,-,TRBV27,-,TGTGCCACGAGGACATCCTACAATGAGCAGTTCTTC,CATRTSYNEQFF
TRBJ2-5,-,TRBV4-1,-,TGCGCCAGCAGCCAACCTACCCGGGGGGAGACCCAGTACTTC,CASSQPTRGETQYF
TRBJ1-2,once,TRBV2,-,TGTGCCAGCGATTTTGATACTGGCTACACCTTC,CASDFDTGYTF
TRBJ1-5,-,TRBV6-5,-,TGTGCAGGGGCATGGGGCAATCAGCCCCAGCATTTT,CAGAWGNQPQHF
TRBJ2-2,-,TRBV3-1/TRBV3-2,-,TGTGCCAGCAGCCAAGACTACGGGACACCCATCGGGGAGCTGTTTTTT,CASSQDYGTPIGELFF
TRBJ2-3,-,TRBV13,-,TGTGCCAGCAGCGCAGCGGGACAGGTTACAGATACGCAGTATTTT,CASSAAGQVTDTQYF
TRBJ2-5,-,TRBV12-3/TRBV12-4,-,TGTGCCAGCAGTTTAAGGGAGTGGGAGACCCAGTACTTC,CASSLREWETQYF
TRBJ2-1,once,TRBV6-6,TRBD1,TGTGCCAGCAGCCCCTTTGGACAGGGAGAGTTCTTC,CASSPFGQGEFF
TRBJ2-5,-,TRBV24-1,-,TGTGCCACCAGTGCCGGGACTGTTGGGGGGACCCAGTACTTC,CATSAGTVGGTQYF
TRBJ2-1,-,TRBV27,TRBD1,TGTGCCAGCAGTCTCCAGGGGGAGCTAAGCAACAATGAGCAGTTCTTC,CASSLQGELSNNEQFF